A selection of T cell receptor beta chains follows, all from one sample in a study of blood T cell repertoires in COVID-19. The repertoire was sequenced with immunoSEQ multiplex PCR; TCRdb's copy has only in-frame clones and lacks some. The sample includes 8,500 to 10,000 clones, about 85% of them seen just once. Sequencing used peripheral blood. The origin of the receptors is a human donor in a cohort sampled during active COVID-19. Both conserved end residues are part of each CDR3. Size is stated for part of the rows, as once, few or many counts, or as a class when the clone is expanded.

size: .; J: TRBJ1-1; V: TRBV7-9; CDR3: CASSRGGWHTNTEAFF
size: .; J: TRBJ1-5; V: TRBV6-5; CDR3: CASSYSGAGVIGPQHF
size: .; J: TRBJ2-1; V: TRBV5-1; CDR3: CASRAPTSGGAGEQFF
size: .; J: TRBJ1-1; V: TRBV5-4; CDR3: CASGDRLNTEAFF
size: .; J: TRBJ2-5; V: TRBV5-4; CDR3: CASSPGTRKETQYF
size: .; J: TRBJ1-2; V: TRBV21-1; CDR3: CATARHPNYGYTF
size: .; J: TRBJ1-6; V: TRBV5-1; CDR3: CASSLEGVYSPLHF
size: .; J: TRBJ1-1; V: TRBV12-3/TRBV12-4; CDR3: CASSFKGDTEAFF
size: .; J: TRBJ2-3; V: TRBV5-5; CDR3: CASSWTSGGSSSTDTQYF
size: .; J: TRBJ1-1; V: TRBV30; CDR3: CAWISKGARGTEAFF
size: .; J: TRBJ2-2; V: TRBV5-4; CDR3: CASSSTTPFNTGELFF
size: .; J: TRBJ2-7; V: TRBV10-3; CDR3: CAISERPGGPYEQYF
size: .; J: TRBJ2-7; V: TRBV11-2; CDR3: CASSQSGLRTYEQYF
size: .; J: TRBJ1-1; V: TRBV19; CDR3: CASTPGVIVPPAFF
size: .; J: TRBJ2-5; V: TRBV7-9; CDR3: CASSLTGREETQYF
size: .; J: TRBJ1-3; V: TRBV28; CDR3: CASSLGLSGNTIYF
size: .; J: TRBJ2-1; V: TRBV27; CDR3: CASSSQLAGGFNEQFF
size: once; J: TRBJ2-2; V: TRBV9; CDR3: CASSVAGDYTNTGELFF
size: .; J: TRBJ2-5; V: TRBV7-2; CDR3: CASSLGGGGQETQYF
size: .; J: TRBJ2-3; V: TRBV12-3/TRBV12-4; CDR3: CASSFLGSGTQYF
size: .; J: TRBJ2-1; V: TRBV6-4; CDR3: CASNPGPSGVNEQFF
size: once; J: TRBJ2-1; V: TRBV6-5; CDR3: CASSYQSSGGLDEQFF
size: .; J: TRBJ1-4; V: TRBV5-4; CDR3: CASSVGQGPATNEKLFF
size: few; J: TRBJ2-5; V: TRBV5-1; CDR3: CASSFGQGAAETQYF
size: .; J: TRBJ2-7; V: TRBV7-2; CDR3: CASSLEAGVYEQYF
size: .; J: TRBJ1-4; V: TRBV12-3/TRBV12-4; CDR3: CASRALRNEKLFF
size: few; J: TRBJ2-2; V: TRBV6-5; CDR3: CASSQTGNTGELFF
size: .; J: TRBJ2-2; V: TRBV14; CDR3: CASSPTRAGGLNTGELFF
size: .; J: TRBJ1-5; V: TRBV19; CDR3: CASRITGQRNQPQHF
size: large; J: TRBJ2-2; V: TRBV19; CDR3: CASSFPPGTGGFGELFF
size: .; J: TRBJ1-2; V: TRBV6-5; CDR3: CASSKQGAEGYTF